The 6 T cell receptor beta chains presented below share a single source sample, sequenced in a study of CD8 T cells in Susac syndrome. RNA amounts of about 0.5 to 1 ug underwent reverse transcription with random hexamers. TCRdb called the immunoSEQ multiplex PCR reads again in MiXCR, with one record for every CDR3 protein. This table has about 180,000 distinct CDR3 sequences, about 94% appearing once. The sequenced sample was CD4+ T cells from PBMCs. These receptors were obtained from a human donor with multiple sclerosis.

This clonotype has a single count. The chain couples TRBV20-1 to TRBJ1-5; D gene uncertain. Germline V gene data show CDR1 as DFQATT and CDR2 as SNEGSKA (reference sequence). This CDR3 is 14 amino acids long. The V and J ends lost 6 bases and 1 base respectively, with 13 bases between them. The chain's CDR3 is CSATSGLSNQPQHF. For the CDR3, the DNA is TGCAGTGCCACCTCCGGCCTCAGCAATCAGCCCCAGCATTTT.

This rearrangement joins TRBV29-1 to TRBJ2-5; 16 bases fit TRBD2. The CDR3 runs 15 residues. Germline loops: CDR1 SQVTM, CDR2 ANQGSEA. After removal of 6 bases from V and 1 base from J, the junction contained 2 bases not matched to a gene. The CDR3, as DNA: TGCAGCGTCGGGACTAGCGGGGGGGCCCAAGAGACCCAGTACTTC. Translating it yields CSVGTSGGAQETQYF. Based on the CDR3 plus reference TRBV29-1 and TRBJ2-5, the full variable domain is SAVISQKPSRDICQRGTSLTIQCQVDSQVTMMFWYRQQPGQSLTLIATANQGSEATYESGFVIDKFPISRPNLTFSTLTVSNMSPEDSSIYLCSVGTSGGAQETQYFGPGTRLLVL.

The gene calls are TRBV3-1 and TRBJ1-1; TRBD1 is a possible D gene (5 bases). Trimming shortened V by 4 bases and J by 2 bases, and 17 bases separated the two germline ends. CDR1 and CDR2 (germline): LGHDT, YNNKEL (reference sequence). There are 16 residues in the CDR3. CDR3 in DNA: TGTGCCAGCAGCCGATACCCGGGACTCCAAAACACTGAAGCTTTCTTT. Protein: CASSRYPGLQNTEAFF.

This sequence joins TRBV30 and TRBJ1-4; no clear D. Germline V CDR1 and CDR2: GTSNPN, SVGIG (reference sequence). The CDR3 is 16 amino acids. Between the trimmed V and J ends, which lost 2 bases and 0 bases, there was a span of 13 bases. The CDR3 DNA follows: TGTGCCTGGAGTTTTCCCCCGGGGACAACTAATGAAAAACTGTTTTTT. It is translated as CAWSFPPGTTNEKLFF.

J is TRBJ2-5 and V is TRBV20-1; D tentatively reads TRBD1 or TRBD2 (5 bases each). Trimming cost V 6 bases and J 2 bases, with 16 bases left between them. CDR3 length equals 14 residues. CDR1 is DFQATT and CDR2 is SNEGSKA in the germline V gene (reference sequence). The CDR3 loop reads CSAYTGTLQETQYF. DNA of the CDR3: TGCAGTGCGTACACCGGGACCCTTCAAGAGACCCAGTACTTC.

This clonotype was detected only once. CDR3 sequence: CASSYLNQGTGYTF. DNA for the CDR3: TGTGCCAGCAGTTACCTAAACCAGGGGACAGGCTACACCTTC. This chain links TRBV6-5 with TRBJ1-2, with D perhaps matching TRBD1 (6 bases). The CDR3 has 14 amino acids. Germline V gene sequence: CDR1 MNHEY, CDR2 SVGAGI. V lost 2 bases, J lost 8 bases, and 15 bases lay in between.